The 19 T cell receptor beta chains below come from one sample, sequenced in a study of T cell repertoires in cytomegalovirus infection. TCRdb re-called the reads with MiXCR, one entry per CDR3 protein. This table has around 85,000 distinct CDR3 sequences, 45% to 55% appearing once. No cognate antigen is known for these TCRs. The sequencing used CD8+ T cells from cultured PBMCs, collected from culture after CMV antigen stimulation. Receptor source: a human donor in good health (CMV status not recorded). Some clones in this sample may be carry-over from other donors' samples.

This clonotype was observed a few times. The DNA of the CDR3 is TGTGCCAGTAGTATAAGTCAGCATAGCAATCAGCCCCAGCATTTT. As protein: CASSISQHSNQPQHF. The V and J genes are TRBV19 and TRBJ1-5; no definite D call. This CDR3 has 15 residues. V was cut by 2 bases and J by 0 bases, with 8 bases left in between. Germline V gene sequence: CDR1 LNHDA, CDR2 SQIVND (reference sequence).

The genes are TRBV29-1 and TRBJ2-3; 9 bases are shared with TRBD2. CDR3 length equals 13 residues. Germline V lookup: CDR1 SQVTM, CDR2 ANQGSEA. DNA for the CDR3: TGCACGCTAGAGCGGGGGGGCACAGATACGCAGTATTTT. Its protein is CTLERGGTDTQYF.

The chain links TRBV4-1 to TRBJ2-7; 9 nucleotides align to TRBD1. V gave up 0 bases and J gave up 4 bases; unmatched junction bases: 4. Germline CDR1 MGHRA, CDR2 YSYEKL. The CDR3 consists of 15 residues. The CDR3 coding sequence is TGCGCCAGCAGCCAAGATCGACAGGGGGGTTACGAGCAGTACTTC. Its protein product is CASSQDRQGGYEQYF.

This sequence joins TRBV7-2 and TRBJ2-3, with D possibly TRBD2 on 6 matching bases. The V gene's germline CDR1 is SGHTA and CDR2 FQGNSA. V was trimmed by 5 bases and J by 6 bases, leaving 9 bases between them. The CDR3 totals 12 residues. The CDR3 nucleotides are TGTGCCAGCAGCCCCCGGGGGGATACGCAGTATTTT. It yields the protein CASSPRGDTQYF.

This clonotype was seen only a few times. The rearrangement uses TRBV6-1 and TRBJ2-5, with 10 bases lining up with TRBD2. CDR1 and CDR2 (germline): MNHNS, SASEGT. Trimming removed 0 bases from V and 9 bases from J; junction bases left unmatched: 10. The CDR3 is 16 amino acids. CDR3 region: CASSEAPRTSGRAQYF. The CDR3 region has the DNA TGTGCCAGCAGTGAAGCCCCCAGGACTAGCGGCAGGGCCCAGTACTTC.

The chain joins TRBV12-3 or TRBV12-4 to TRBJ1-2; D perhaps matches TRBD1 (6 bases). The CDR3 totals 13 residues. The V end was cut by 5 bases, the J end by 6 bases, with 13 bases between. The CDR3 loop is CASSTQDSDGYTF. The CDR3 nucleotides read TGTGCCAGCAGTACCCAGGACAGCGATGGCTACACCTTC.

This clonotype was found once. CDR3 region: CSATKTGTYTIYEQYF. The CDR3 DNA is TGCAGTGCTACAAAGACCGGGACTTATACTATCTACGAGCAGTACTTC. The chain couples TRBV20-1 to TRBJ2-7, with D perhaps matching TRBD2 (6 bases). Deletions cut 4 bases from V and 3 bases from J, with 22 bases between. The CDR3 has 16 residues. CDR1 DFQATT and CDR2 SNEGSKA come from the germline V gene (reference sequence).

The chain has TRBV4-1 and TRBJ2-1; D is ambiguous. The CDR3 spans 14 residues. V was pared by 0 bases and J by 3 bases, with 6 bases between. Germline lookup yields CDR1 MGHRA and CDR2 YSYEKL. The CDR3 nucleotides read TGCGCCAGCAGCCAAGATGCCATCTACAATGAGCAGTTCTTC. Translated: CASSQDAIYNEQFF.

The CDR3 sequence: CASSWTGATEAFF. In DNA, the CDR3 is TGTGCCAGCAGTTGGACAGGGGCAACTGAAGCTTTCTTT. The genes are TRBV6-1 and TRBJ1-1; the match to TRBD1 covers 9 bases. The CDR3 has 13 amino acids. CDR1 is MNHNS and CDR2 is SASEGT in the germline V gene. V lost 5 bases, J lost 5 bases, and 3 bases stayed unmatched.

J is TRBJ2-1 and V is TRBV6-2 or TRBV6-3, with 7 bases identical to TRBD2. This CDR3 contains 14 residues. After removal of 10 bases from V and 4 bases from J, the junction contained 10 bases not matched to a gene. CDR1 is MNHEY, CDR2 SVGEGT, per germline. CDR3 DNA: TGTGCCATCGGTGTCAGCGGGGATTACAATGAGCAGTTCTTC. Translated, it gives CAIGVSGDYNEQFF.

The rearrangement links TRBV11-2 to TRBJ2-4, with 9 bases fitting TRBD1. The CDR3 covers 15 residues. V gave up 5 bases and J gave up 3 bases; unmatched junction bases: 5. Germline CDR1 is SGHAT and CDR2 is FQNNGV. CDR3: CASSPSTGGKNIQYF. Written as DNA, the CDR3 is TGTGCCAGCAGCCCCTCGACAGGGGGCAAAAACATTCAGTACTTC.

This clonotype has only a few counts. This chain links TRBV27 with TRBJ2-3; D is possibly TRBD2 (5 bases). Between the trimmed V and J ends, which lost 0 bases and 6 bases, there was a span of 13 bases. The CDR3 covers 15 residues. CDR1 is MNHEY and CDR2 is SMNVEV in the germline V gene (reference sequence). CDR3: CASSLSARSGDTQYF. Written as DNA, the CDR3 is TGTGCCAGCAGTTTATCAGCCAGGTCGGGGGATACGCAGTATTTT.

The chain uses TRBV7-3 and TRBJ2-5, with D perhaps assigned TRBD1 or TRBD2 (5 bases each). V was cut by 4 bases and J by 5 bases, with 20 bases left in between. Germline V lookup: CDR1 SGHTA, CDR2 FQGTGA. The CDR3 consists of 16 residues. Written as DNA, the CDR3 is TGTGCCAGCAGCTCCCGGGCCCCGGGGACGGGCGAGACCCAGTACTTC. As protein: CASSSRAPGTGETQYF.

This clonotype appeared a single time. This chain links TRBV28 with TRBJ2-7; the match to TRBD1 covers 7 bases. There are 15 residues in the CDR3. V lost 7 bases to trimming and J lost 2 bases; unmatched junction nucleotides: 11. The V gene's germline CDR1 is MDHEN and CDR2 SYDVKM. The CDR3 DNA reads TGTGCCAGCACCTCATTAAGGGACAGCCCCTACGAGCAGTACTTC. It translates to CASTSLRDSPYEQYF.

The V gene is TRBV20-1, the J gene TRBJ2-2, with D maybe TRBD1 (6 bases). The CDR3 has 16 residues. Germline V gene data show CDR1 as DFQATT and CDR2 as SNEGSKA (reference sequence). Deletions cut 1 base from V and 1 base from J, with 13 bases between. The CDR3 DNA reads TGCAGTGCTAGAGCGTACAGGGTCCTGAACACCGGGGAGCTGTTTTTT. This translates into CSARAYRVLNTGELFF.

The chain joins TRBV7-6 to TRBJ2-7, with D perhaps matching TRBD1 (6 bases). This CDR3 region has 14 residues. The ends were cut back, 1 base at V and 3 bases at J, with 10 bases in the middle. Germline V gene sequence: CDR1 SGHVS, CDR2 FNYEAQ. CDR3 amino acids: CASSLGQGNYEQYF. CDR3 DNA: TGTGCCAGCAGCTTAGGGCAGGGGAACTACGAGCAGTACTTC. The variable domain in full, completed from reference TRBV7-6 and TRBJ2-7, reads GAGVSQSPRYKVTKRGQDVALRCDPISGHVSLYWYRQALGQGPEFLTYFNYEAQQDKSGLPNDRFSAERPEGSISTLTIQRTEQRDSAMYRCASSLGQGNYEQYFGPGTRLTVT.

This sequence joins TRBV11-3 and TRBJ2-7; 8 bases align to TRBD1. In germline, CDR1 is SGHNT, CDR2 YENEEA. This CDR3 region has 19 residues. Germline trimming cut 4 bases from V and 2 bases from J; bases unmatched to any gene: 19. CDR3 coding DNA: TGTGCCAGCAGCTACCCCAGGACAGGGCCTATCCTTTTCACCTACGAGCAGTACTTC. Translation gives CASSYPRTGPILFTYEQYF.

V gene TRBV27 combines with J gene TRBJ1-2, with 9 positions matching TRBD1. The junction had 6 bases not matched to a gene; V was cut back by 2 bases and J by 5 bases. There are 15 residues in the CDR3. Germline CDR1 is MNHEY and CDR2 is SMNVEV (reference sequence). Here the CDR3 DNA reads TGTGCCAGCAGTTTAATAGGGACAGGGTCGTATGGCTACACCTTC. Translating gives CASSLIGTGSYGYTF.

This chain connects TRBV7-9 to TRBJ2-1, with 7 positions matching TRBD1. The CDR3 has 18 residues. Germline loops: CDR1 SEHNR, CDR2 FQNEAQ (reference sequence). V was pared by 1 base and J by 6 bases, with 15 bases of the junction left unmatched. CDR3 sequence reads: CASSLEGRGRSTGNEQFF. In nucleotides, the CDR3 is TGTGCCAGCAGCTTAGAGGGAAGGGGGCGCAGTACGGGCAATGAGCAGTTCTTC.